These 10 T cell receptor beta chains share one sample of origin, sequenced in a study of T cells in Graves' hyperthyroidism and ophthalmopathy. Researchers took RNA transcripts and amplified the TCR beta CDR3 regions from them. The study used the HTBI primer set for a first-round RT-PCR of the TCR CDR3. MiXCR, run by TCRdb on the multiplex PCR reads, gives a single entry per CDR3 protein. The data contain hundreds of thousands of distinct CDR3 sequences, 14% of them singletons. Sequenced: blood. The receptors stem from a woman younger than 35 with Graves' hyperthyroidism.

This clonotype was recorded at least ten times. The gene calls are TRBV27 and TRBJ1-1; TRBD1 matches at 9 bases. The V gene end was trimmed by 1 base and the J gene end by 3 bases; junction bases not matched to a gene: 6. The CDR3 covers 16 residues. The germline V gene encodes CDR1 MNHEY and CDR2 SMNVEV (reference sequence). The DNA for the CDR3 is TGTGCCAGCAGTTTATTAGGAAGACAGGGGGACACTGAAGCTTTCTTT. It is translated as CASSLLGRQGDTEAFF.

The chain is built from TRBV27 and TRBJ2-5; D is perhaps TRBD1 (6 bases). V dropped 6 bases and J dropped 3 bases, with 17 bases sitting between them. CDR1 and CDR2 from the germline V gene are MNHEY and SMNVEV (reference sequence). The length of the CDR3 is 15 residues. CDR3 loop: CASSSWDNTKETQYF. For the CDR3, the DNA is TGTGCCAGCAGCTCATGGGACAACACAAAAGAGACCCAGTACTTC.

This chain joins TRBV20-1 and TRBJ2-1; 7 bases match TRBD1. CDR1 and CDR2 (germline): DFQATT, SNEGSKA (reference sequence). Trimming cost V 4 bases and J 7 bases; bases outside gene matches: 4. This CDR3 has 12 amino acids. CDR3 residues: CSANRQGNEQFF. The DNA for the CDR3 is TGCAGTGCTAATAGACAGGGAAATGAGCAGTTCTTC.

This clonotype was picked up a small number of times. J is TRBJ2-5 and V is TRBV12-3 or TRBV12-4, with D perhaps TRBD1 or TRBD2 (5 bases each). This CDR3 contains 17 residues. Trimming removed 2 bases at V and 4 bases at J, with 20 bases between. CDR3 nucleotide sequence: TGTGCCAGCAGTTTATTGGTGAGGGGCGGTGGGGGAGAGACCCAGTACTTC. Translated: CASSLLVRGGGGETQYF.

This clonotype was observed a few times. The V and J genes are TRBV7-6 and TRBJ1-1; D gene uncertain. The V and J ends lost 5 bases and 1 base respectively, with 14 bases between them. The CDR3 contains 15 residues. The germline V gene encodes CDR1 SGHVS and CDR2 FNYEAQ. In nucleotides, the CDR3 is TGTGCCAGCAGCCCCACGCGGCATACGAACACTGAAGCTTTCTTT. Translating gives CASSPTRHTNTEAFF.

This clonotype was counted many times. The chain links TRBV20-1 to TRBJ2-5, with D perhaps TRBD1 or TRBD2 (6 bases each). Trimming cost V 5 bases and J 0 bases, with 13 bases left between them. This CDR3 region has 14 residues. Germline V CDR1 and CDR2: DFQATT, SNEGSKA (reference sequence). CDR3 sequence reads: CSARAGEDQETQYF. In nucleotides, the CDR3 is TGCAGTGCTCGAGCAGGGGAGGACCAAGAGACCCAGTACTTC.

This clonotype was found many times. The V gene is TRBV18, the J gene TRBJ2-3, with unresolved D. Germline V gene sequence: CDR1 KGHSH, CDR2 LQKENI. CDR3 length: 17 residues. V was pared by 1 base and J by 0 bases, with 14 bases between. The CDR3 reads CASSPLPVATSTDTQYF. In DNA, the CDR3 is TGTGCCAGCTCACCACTCCCTGTGGCTACTAGCACAGATACGCAGTATTTT.

The V call is TRBV6-4, the J call TRBJ2-7, with TRBD1 matching 8 bases. The ends lost 5 bases at V and 3 bases at J; junction bases unmatched: 12. Germline V gives CDR1 MRHNA, CDR2 SNTAGT. This CDR3 has 16 residues. CDR3: CASSSPFLGQDYEQYF. The CDR3 DNA reads TGTGCCAGCAGTTCTCCGTTTCTGGGACAGGACTACGAGCAGTACTTC.

The chain links TRBV6-2 or TRBV6-3 to TRBJ1-4; unclear D gene. Germline CDR1 is MNHEY and CDR2 is SVGEGT. CDR3 size: 16 residues. V shed 0 bases and J shed 0 bases, with 8 bases lying between them. The CDR3 sequence: CASSYSFSATNEKLFF. CDR3 nucleotides: TGTGCCAGCAGTTACTCCTTTTCTGCAACTAATGAAAAACTGTTTTTT.

There are many counts of this clonotype. The CDR3 DNA reads as TGCAGTGCCCCAAGGACCCCAGATACGCAGTATTTT. Its protein is CSAPRTPDTQYF. V and J are TRBV20-1 and TRBJ2-3, with no clear D. V dropped 6 bases and J dropped 4 bases, with 11 bases sitting between them. The germline CDR1 and CDR2 sequences are DFQATT and SNEGSKA (reference sequence). This CDR3 has 12 amino acids.